What follows are 10 T cell receptor beta chains derived from one specimen sequenced in a study of blood T cell repertoires in COVID-19. The method was immunoSEQ multiplex PCR; TCRdb's version includes in-frame clones alone and lacks a portion of them. Of about 400,000 clones listed, about nine tenths are singletons. Sequencing was carried out using peripheral blood. The receptors stem from a woman in her 30s with active or convalescent COVID-19.

This clone was counted a single time. This chain joins TRBV6-5 and TRBJ1-4; 7 nucleotides align to TRBD1. CDR3 size: 14 residues. Germline assignment: CDR1 MNHEY and CDR2 SVGAGI. J gave up 6 bases and V 6 bases, and 7 bases lay outside the gene matches. CDR3 bases: TGTGCCAGCAGACCGACAGGGAATTATGAAAAACTGTTTTTT. It codes for CASRPTGNYEKLFF.

The V and J genes are TRBV6-5 and TRBJ2-3, with 8 bases matching TRBD2. Trimming at V came to 6 bases and at J to 4 bases, leaving 6 bases not matched to a gene. Germline V CDR1 and CDR2: MNHEY, SVGAGI. This CDR3 spans 14 amino acids. The CDR3 loop is CASRKRGLPDTQYF. The CDR3 DNA is TGTGCCAGCAGGAAGCGGGGGCTACCAGATACGCAGTATTTT.

The chain joins TRBV19 to TRBJ1-1, with no clear D. Germline lookup yields CDR1 LNHDA and CDR2 SQIVND (reference sequence). The CDR3 is 14 residues long. Deletions cut 5 bases from V and 1 base from J, with 11 bases between. The CDR3 is CASSPAYGNTEAFF. The CDR3 nucleotides read TGTGCCAGTAGTCCTGCCTATGGGAACACTGAAGCTTTCTTT.

The rearrangement links TRBV10-1 to TRBJ2-5; tentatively, D is TRBD1 (5 bases). Germline V gene data show CDR1 as WNHNN and CDR2 as SYGVQD (reference sequence). This CDR3 has 14 amino acids. Deletions cut 3 bases from V and 2 bases from J, with 10 bases between. The CDR3 region has the DNA TGCGCCAGCAGTGATCGGTGGACACAAGAGACCCAGTACTTC. This encodes CASSDRWTQETQYF.

V is TRBV7-9 and J is TRBJ2-5; perhaps TRBD1 as D (6 bases). V lost 3 bases to trimming and J lost 5 bases, with 10 bases between them. Germline CDR1 reads SEHNR; CDR2 reads FQNEAQ (reference sequence). CDR3 size: 13 residues. CDR3 in amino acids: CASSFRGRETQYF. The CDR3 DNA sequence: TGTGCCAGCAGCTTCAGGGGTCGGGAGACCCAGTACTTC.

This rearrangement joins TRBV28 to TRBJ2-6, with 8 bases matching TRBD1. V shed 1 base, J shed 4 bases, and the junction held 3 bases outside the gene matches. This CDR3 spans 16 amino acids. Per germline, CDR1 MDHEN and CDR2 SYDVKM. CDR3 coding DNA: TGTGCCAGCAGTTTATTACAGGGGGACGGGGCCAACGTCCTGACTTTC. Its protein product is CASSLLQGDGANVLTF.

CDR3 protein: CASSVQGVGELFF. DNA of the CDR3: TGTGCCAGCAGTGTACAGGGGGTCGGGGAGCTGTTTTTT. V gene TRBV25-1 combines with J gene TRBJ2-2, with TRBD1 matching 8 bases. In germline, CDR1 is MGHDK, CDR2 SYGVNS. The CDR3 loop spans 13 amino acids. Trimming removed 4 bases from V and 7 bases from J; junction bases left unmatched: 2.

The chain links TRBV2 to TRBJ2-3, with D perhaps TRBD2 (6 bases). The V end was cut by 7 bases, the J end by 6 bases, with 14 bases between. The CDR3 has 13 amino acids. Germline loops: CDR1 SNHLY, CDR2 FYNNEI. The CDR3 bases are TGTGCCAGCACCTCAACAAGCGGGGATACGCAGTATTTT. This codes for CASTSTSGDTQYF.

This clone was observed a single time. The chain carries TRBV11-2 and TRBJ2-3; 9 bases map to TRBD2. Germline trimming cut 4 bases from V and 1 base from J; bases unmatched to any gene: 12. The CDR3 runs 18 residues. Germline CDR1 reads SGHAT; CDR2 reads FQNNGV. This CDR3 is CASSSGREGRSGTDTQYF. Here the CDR3 DNA reads TGTGCCAGCAGCTCAGGGCGGGAGGGCCGGTCGGGCACAGATACGCAGTATTTT.

V and J are TRBV11-2 and TRBJ1-2; the D is unclear. The V and J ends lost 5 bases and 0 bases respectively, with 16 bases between them. The CDR3 extends over 16 amino acids. Germline V gene data show CDR1 as SGHAT and CDR2 as FQNNGV. CDR3 sequence reads: CASSPPNGSPNYGYTF. In nucleotides, the CDR3 is TGTGCCAGCAGCCCACCTAACGGGAGTCCTAACTATGGCTACACCTTC.